A single sample is the source of the 10 T cell receptor beta chains below, sequenced in a study of shared clonotypes between healthy human individuals (TCRdb year 2020). Receptor amplification or capture employed the immunoSEQ multiplex PCR assay. TCRdb took over this immuneACCESS table, retaining in-frame rearrangements with V and J assigned. Such tables are incomplete; in checked studies, under half of the missing clones stem from an unresolved V gene, and the remainder is unexplained. For this sample there are millions of clones; 95% appear just once. Clones ranked in the top ten supply about 0.13% of the sample. The sequenced sample was naive CD4+ T cells sorted from blood. The cell subset or site label on this specimen signifies: CD45RA+ positively selected. The receptors were sampled from a man younger than 35 in good health.

The rearrangement uses TRBV11-2 and TRBJ2-1; TRBD2 matches 8 bases. Germline loops: CDR1 SGHAT, CDR2 FQNNGV. The CDR3 is 15 residues long. Trimming took 1 base from V and 8 from J; bases not matched to a gene: 7. The CDR3 sequence: CASSLVSGERDEQFF. In DNA form, the CDR3 reads TGTGCCAGCAGCTTAGTTAGCGGGGAACGGGATGAGCAGTTCTTC. Full variable domain (missing parts from reference TRBV11-2 and TRBJ2-1): EAGVAQSPRYKIIEKRQSVAFWCNPISGHATLYWYQQILGQGPKLLIQFQNNGVVDDSQLPKDRFSAERLKGVDSTLKIQPAKLEDSAVYLCASSLVSGERDEQFFGPGTRLTVL.

The chain carries TRBV6-5 and TRBJ2-3; 9 bases align to TRBD2. The V gene's germline CDR1 is MNHEY and CDR2 SVGAGI. The junction had 3 bases not matched to a gene; V was cut back by 0 bases and J by 2 bases. The CDR3 runs to 16 residues. CDR3 amino acids: CASSYSASGVTDTQYF. Here the CDR3 DNA reads TGTGCCAGCAGTTACTCTGCTAGCGGGGTCACAGATACGCAGTATTTT.

Comments on this clone: This specimen includes other DNA sequences encoding the same CDR3. V usage is TRBV18 and J usage is TRBJ2-7; 9 bases fit TRBD1. J was trimmed by 2 bases and V by 3 bases; bases with no gene match: 5. CDR1 is KGHSH, CDR2 LQKENI, per germline. The CDR3 contains 15 residues. The CDR3 loop reads CASSPDRGRAYEQYF. CDR3 bases: TGTGCCAGCTCACCGGACAGGGGAAGGGCCTACGAGCAGTACTTC.

The rearrangement uses TRBV28 and TRBJ2-7, with D possibly TRBD1 on 5 matching bases. This CDR3 has 14 residues. Looked up from germline, CDR1 is MDHEN and CDR2 is SYDVKM. V was trimmed by 4 bases and J by 0 bases, leaving 10 bases between them. CDR3 in amino acids: CASSWGRSSYEQYF. The CDR3 DNA reads TGTGCCAGCAGTTGGGGCCGGAGCTCCTACGAGCAGTACTTC.

In the case of this clone: Other DNA sequences in this sample translate to the same CDR3. The V call is TRBV30, the J call TRBJ2-7; a weak D match, TRBD1 (5 bases). The V end was cut by 5 bases, the J end by 3 bases, with 8 bases between. The CDR3 covers 11 residues. Germline V gene lookup returns CDR1 GTSNPN and CDR2 SVGIG (reference sequence). CDR3 in DNA: TGTGCCTGGGACAGAGTCTACGAGCAGTACTTC. This sequence encodes CAWDRVYEQYF.

The V gene is TRBV27, the J gene TRBJ2-7; no reliable D call. The CDR3 contains 15 residues. Germline V CDR1 and CDR2: MNHEY, SMNVEV (reference sequence). V lost 9 bases to trimming and J lost 1 base, with 19 bases between them. The CDR3 reads CASSSLTTVSYEQYF. In nucleotides, the CDR3 is TGTGCCAGTTCCTCTCTCACAACAGTTTCCTACGAGCAGTACTTC.

This clone has more than one count but fewer than ten. The chain combines TRBV6-1 with TRBJ1-3, with 8 positions matching TRBD1. Germline values: CDR1 MNHNS, CDR2 SASEGT. V dropped 4 bases and J dropped 2; count of bases not matched to a gene: 4. The CDR3 is 15 amino acids. CDR3 amino acids: CASSADRAPGNTIYF. For the CDR3, the DNA is TGTGCCAGCAGTGCGGACAGGGCCCCTGGAAACACCATATATTTT.

This clone was counted once. The chain joins TRBV13 to TRBJ2-1; 9 bases line up with TRBD1. The CDR3 length is 16 residues. Germline trimming cut 2 bases from V and 2 bases from J; bases unmatched to any gene: 4. The germline CDR1 and CDR2 sequences are PRHDT and FYEKMQ (reference sequence). The CDR3, as DNA: TGTGCCAGCAGCTTAAGGGGGACAGGGCCCTACAATGAGCAGTTCTTC. This translates into CASSLRGTGPYNEQFF.

The rearrangement uses TRBV30 and TRBJ2-7; 11 bases align to TRBD2. J was trimmed by 4 bases and V by 0 bases; bases with no gene match: 5. CDR1 and CDR2 from the germline V gene are GTSNPN and SVGIG (reference sequence). This CDR3 has 15 amino acids. CDR3 protein: CAWSVTTSGTYEQYF. The CDR3 nucleotides read TGTGCCTGGAGTGTTACGACTAGCGGGACTTACGAGCAGTACTTC.

The chain has TRBV11-2 and TRBJ2-5; no firm D call. The CDR3 is made up of 15 amino acids. Germline loops: CDR1 SGHAT, CDR2 FQNNGV. The V gene lost 0 bases and the J gene lost 2 bases, with 10 bases spanning the gap. The CDR3 sequence: CASSLDGQRQETQYF. DNA for the CDR3: TGTGCCAGCAGCTTAGATGGGCAGAGACAAGAGACCCAGTACTTC. The complete variable domain, with remaining parts taken from reference TRBV11-2 and TRBJ2-5, reads EAGVAQSPRYKIIEKRQSVAFWCNPISGHATLYWYQQILGQGPKLLIQFQNNGVVDDSQLPKDRFSAERLKGVDSTLKIQPAKLEDSAVYLCASSLDGQRQETQYFGPGTRLLVL.